These 27 T cell receptor beta chains originate from one sample sequenced in a study of blood T cell repertoires in COVID-19. Here immunoSEQ multiplex PCR was the method, and the copy in TCRdb shows in-frame clones only, minus some. The sample consists of 200,000 to 300,000 clones, roughly 85% of them appearing once. The specimen sequenced was peripheral blood. The origin of the receptors is a man aged 50-59 years with COVID-19, enrolled during active disease.

The table lists this clone with a count of one. The gene calls are TRBV27 and TRBJ2-7; TRBD1 might be the D (5 bases). This CDR3 has 15 amino acids. V lost 6 bases and J 2 bases, leaving 17 bases between the germline ends. Germline V gene sequence: CDR1 MNHEY, CDR2 SMNVEV (reference sequence). CDR3 bases: TGTGCCAGCAGCCAAACCGGCCAGGGCCCCTACGAGCAGTACTTC. Translated: CASSQTGQGPYEQYF.

V is TRBV6-5 and J is TRBJ2-3; the match to TRBD2 covers 10 bases. Germline V CDR1 and CDR2: MNHEY, SVGAGI. This CDR3 contains 14 residues. V dropped 6 bases and J dropped 7; count of bases not matched to a gene: 7. For the CDR3, the DNA is TGTGCCAGCAGGCAAGCGGGGGGGACGTATACGCAGTATTTT. This codes for CASRQAGGTYTQYF.

This chain connects TRBV4-2 to TRBJ2-7; unclear D gene. The CDR3 is 14 amino acids. Germline lookup yields CDR1 LGHNA and CDR2 YNFKEQ. Trimming cost V 1 base and J 7 bases, with 14 bases left between them. CDR3 in DNA: TGTGCCAGCAGCCAAGTAGATCTCCCTGCTGAGCAGTACTTC. Translated, it gives CASSQVDLPAEQYF.

The chain has TRBV18 and TRBJ1-5; D not resolved. Trimming took 6 bases from V and 2 from J, leaving 8 bases between them. CDR3 length equals 13 residues. In germline, CDR1 is KGHSH, CDR2 LQKENI. The CDR3 loop is CASSAGGNQPQHF. CDR3 bases: TGTGCCAGCTCCGCGGGTGGCAATCAGCCCCAGCATTTT.

The V gene is TRBV18, the J gene TRBJ2-1; 11 bases match TRBD1. Germline CDR1 is KGHSH and CDR2 is LQKENI. The CDR3 has 15 residues. The ends lost 4 bases at V and 2 bases at J; junction bases unmatched: 1. The CDR3: CASSQGQGAYNEQFF. The CDR3 coding sequence is TGTGCCAGCTCACAGGGACAGGGGGCCTACAATGAGCAGTTCTTC.

V is TRBV6-1 and J is TRBJ2-1; 8 bases fit TRBD2. This CDR3 contains 18 residues. The V and J ends lost 0 bases and 5 bases, in that order; junction bases with no gene match: 12. Germline-derived CDR1 and CDR2 are MNHNS and SASEGT. Written as DNA, the CDR3 is TGTGCCAGCAGTGAAGCACAGGTTCGGGGGGGATACCACAATGAGCAGTTCTTC. Encoded protein: CASSEAQVRGGYHNEQFF.

The chain employs TRBV7-9 and TRBJ2-7, with 10 bases identical to TRBD1. Trimming cost V 10 bases and J 1 base; bases outside gene matches: 7. The CDR3 sequence is 14 residues long. Germline loops: CDR1 SEHNR, CDR2 FQNEAQ (reference sequence). CDR3: CAIERTGGSYEQYF. CDR3 DNA sequence: TGTGCCATCGAAAGGACAGGGGGATCCTACGAGCAGTACTTC.

The J gene is TRBJ2-1, the V gene TRBV7-9, with D possibly TRBD1 on 5 matching bases. The germline CDR1 and CDR2 sequences are SEHNR and FQNEAQ (reference sequence). The CDR3 contains 13 residues. Trimming left V 4 bases short and J 4 bases short, with 8 bases between. The CDR3 DNA sequence: TGTGCCAGCAGCTCCTCAGGGTACAATGAGCAGTTCTTC. The encoded protein is CASSSSGYNEQFF.

The CDR3 nucleotides are TGTGCCATCAGTGAGGCTTCAGGGGCCCCTCTCCGCTACACCTTC. Translation: CAISEASGAPLRYTF. J is TRBJ1-2 and V is TRBV10-3; D is possibly TRBD1 (6 bases). Trimming removed 2 bases from V and 9 bases from J, with 19 bases in between. Germline CDR1 reads ENHRY; CDR2 reads SYGVKD. The CDR3 is 15 residues long.

This rearrangement joins TRBV6-5 to TRBJ1-2; D unresolved. Per the germline V gene, CDR1 is MNHEY and CDR2 is SVGAGI. This CDR3 has 16 amino acids. Trimming removed 0 bases at V and 4 bases at J, with 15 bases between. CDR3 bases: TGTGCCAGCAGTTACTCCGGTTCCCAAACCGTCTATGGCTACACCTTC. The encoded protein is CASSYSGSQTVYGYTF.

This clone occurred once. The J gene is TRBJ2-4, the V gene TRBV21-1; the table assigns TRBD2, which was not confirmed against the DNA. TRBV21-1 is deemed a pseudogene. The CDR3 totals 14 residues. CDR3 nucleotide sequence: TGTGCCAGCACCCCCCGGGGGACTAGGAGAAGTCAGTACTTC. Translation gives CASTPRGTRRSQYF.

This chain links TRBV19 with TRBJ1-5, with 7 bases fitting TRBD1. The V and J ends lost 7 bases and 4 bases, in that order; junction bases with no gene match: 10. The CDR3 extends over 15 amino acids. Germline-derived CDR1 and CDR2 are LNHDA and SQIVND (reference sequence). CDR3 residues: CASIRSRDSNQPQHF. CDR3 DNA: TGTGCCAGTATACGCTCCCGGGACAGTAATCAGCCCCAGCATTTT. The full variable domain, its missing parts supplied by reference TRBV19 and TRBJ1-5, is DGGITQSPKYLFRKEGQNVTLSCEQNLNHDAMYWYRQDPGQGLRLIYYSQIVNDFQKGDIAEGYSVSREKKESFPLTVTSAQKNPTAFYLCASIRSRDSNQPQHFGDGTRLSIL.

The rearrangement links TRBV11-2 to TRBJ2-2; 8 bases map to TRBD2. This CDR3 is built from 17 residues. V lost 5 bases to trimming and J lost 3 bases; unmatched junction nucleotides: 11. Germline CDR1 and CDR2: SGHAT and FQNNGV. CDR3 sequence reads: CASSPRFGGADTGELFF. Here the CDR3 DNA reads TGTGCCAGCAGCCCCCGATTCGGGGGGGCTGACACCGGGGAGCTGTTTTTT.

Remarks on this clone: Distinct nucleotide sequences in the sample also encode this CDR3. This chain joins TRBV12-3 or TRBV12-4 and TRBJ2-7; D gene unclear. V lost 3 bases, J lost 3 bases, and 6 bases lay in between. The CDR3 is made up of 12 amino acids. The CDR3 sequence: CASSFTGYEQYF. DNA of the CDR3: TGTGCCAGCAGTTTCACGGGCTACGAGCAGTACTTC.

V usage is TRBV14 and J usage is TRBJ1-1, with D unresolved. CDR3 length equals 16 residues. Trimming took 0 bases from V and 1 from J, leaving 12 bases between them. Germline CDR1 is SGHDN and CDR2 is FVKESK. The CDR3 region is CASSQDPSGWNTEAFF. CDR3 DNA: TGTGCCAGCAGCCAAGACCCTAGCGGGTGGAACACTGAAGCTTTCTTT. Filled out from reference TRBV14 and TRBJ1-1, the complete variable domain reads EAGVTQFPSHSVIEKGQTVTLRCDPISGHDNLYWYRRVMGKEIKFLLHFVKESKQDESGMPNNRFLAERTGGTYSTLKVQPAELEDSGVYFCASSQDPSGWNTEAFFGQGTRLTVV.

The CDR3 DNA sequence: TGTGCCAGCAGCGTAGGAGGGTTGGTCGGGGAGCTGTTTTTT. Amino acids: CASSVGGLVGELFF. This rearrangement joins TRBV9 to TRBJ2-2, with TRBD2 as a possible D gene (5 bases). This CDR3 has 14 amino acids. Germline CDR1 reads SGDLS; CDR2 reads YYNGEE. Trimming removed 0 bases at V and 7 bases at J, with 10 bases between.

The chain links TRBV27 to TRBJ2-7; D gene uncertain. Between the trimmed V and J ends, which lost 5 bases and 3 bases, there was a span of 11 bases. The CDR3 is made up of 13 amino acids. Germline V gene data show CDR1 as MNHEY and CDR2 as SMNVEV (reference sequence). The CDR3 loop reads CASSIVFRYEQYF. The CDR3 DNA follows: TGTGCCAGCAGTATAGTTTTCCGCTACGAGCAGTACTTC.

The genes are TRBV3-1 (or the pseudogene TRBV3-2) and TRBJ2-7; D may be TRBD1 (5 bases). Germline V gene sequence: CDR1 LGHDT, CDR2 YNNKEL (reference sequence). The length of the CDR3 is 14 residues. Trimming took off 6 bases at V and 2 bases at J, with 14 bases between the two ends. The CDR3: CASSTYQGPYEQYF. In DNA, the CDR3 is TGTGCCAGCAGTACTTACCAGGGCCCCTACGAGCAGTACTTC.

The genes are TRBV19 and TRBJ1-5; 7 bases are shared with TRBD1. The CDR3 loop spans 18 amino acids. Germline lookup yields CDR1 LNHDA and CDR2 SQIVND (reference sequence). With 4 bases clipped from V and 0 bases from J, the junction kept 12 bases outside the gene matches. CDR3 coding DNA: TGTGCCAGTAGTACAACAGGGGTCTCGTCAAATAGCAATCAGCCCCAGCATTTT. It specifies CASSTTGVSSNSNQPQHF.

This clone was counted at least ten times. At the DNA level, this CDR3 is encoded by other sequences in the same sample as well. The V and J genes are TRBV6-5 and TRBJ2-1; 14 bases align to TRBD2. V trimming: 4 bases; J trimming: 6 bases; junction bases outside the gene matches: 2. Germline assignment: CDR1 MNHEY and CDR2 SVGAGI. This CDR3 spans 15 amino acids. CDR3 DNA sequence: TGTGCCAGCAGTTCCGGGACTAGCGGGGGCAATGAGCAGTTCTTC. Translated, it gives CASSSGTSGGNEQFF.

This chain joins TRBV19 and TRBJ2-3; D is uncertain. The CDR3 has 14 residues. Trimming removed 3 bases at V and 5 bases at J, with 12 bases between. The germline V gene has CDR1 LNHDA and CDR2 SQIVND (reference sequence). Written as DNA, the CDR3 is TGTGCCAGTAGTATGGCTGAAGCGCTAGATACGCAGTATTTT. Translated, it gives CASSMAEALDTQYF.

This clone was detected only a few times. The chain links TRBV11-2 to TRBJ1-1, with D unresolved. The CDR3 sequence is 13 residues long. Germline values: CDR1 SGHAT, CDR2 FQNNGV. With 4 bases removed from V and 4 bases from J, the gap between germline ends came to 10 bases. The CDR3 sequence: CASSSNPGTEAFF. The CDR3 nucleotides read TGTGCCAGCAGCTCTAACCCGGGCACTGAAGCTTTCTTT.

This chain uses TRBV5-6 with TRBJ2-3, with 9 bases that match TRBD2. J gave up 5 bases and V 0 bases, and 7 bases lay outside the gene matches. This CDR3 is built from 16 residues. Per germline, CDR1 SGHDT and CDR2 YYEEEE. CDR3 region: CASSLVAGGPIDTQYF. In DNA form, the CDR3 reads TGTGCCAGCAGCTTGGTTGCGGGGGGGCCCATAGATACGCAGTATTTT.

This rearrangement joins TRBV20-1 to TRBJ2-2, with D perhaps matching TRBD1 (5 bases). V was clipped by 3 bases and J by 4 bases, with 12 bases between them. CDR3 length: 14 residues. The germline V gene has CDR1 DFQATT and CDR2 SNEGSKA (reference sequence). CDR3 loop: CSASRQGFTGELFF. Here the CDR3 DNA reads TGCAGTGCTAGTCGGCAGGGTTTCACCGGGGAGCTGTTTTTT.

V usage is TRBV11-2 and J usage is TRBJ2-7, with no clear D. CDR1 is SGHAT, CDR2 FQNNGV, per germline. The CDR3 has 15 residues. V lost 0 bases, J lost 0 bases, and 9 bases lay in between. Here the CDR3 DNA reads TGTGCCAGCAGCTTAGATCTACAGCACTCCTACGAGCAGTACTTC. Protein sequence: CASSLDLQHSYEQYF.

V is TRBV10-1 and J is TRBJ2-1; D gene unclear. This CDR3 has 12 residues. CDR1 and CDR2 (germline): WNHNN, SYGVQD (reference sequence). V was pared by 4 bases and J by 3 bases, with 4 bases between. In DNA form, the CDR3 reads TGCGCCAGCAGTGGAGACTACAATGAGCAGTTCTTC. As protein: CASSGDYNEQFF.

V is TRBV5-4 and J is TRBJ1-2; possible D gene TRBD1, 5 bases. Germline assignment: CDR1 SGHNT and CDR2 YYREEE (reference sequence). The V gene lost 4 bases and the J gene lost 4 bases, with 14 bases spanning the gap. The CDR3 runs 14 residues. CDR3 in amino acids: CASSTRQISYGYTF. The CDR3 DNA follows: TGTGCCAGCAGCACAAGACAGATCTCCTATGGCTACACCTTC.